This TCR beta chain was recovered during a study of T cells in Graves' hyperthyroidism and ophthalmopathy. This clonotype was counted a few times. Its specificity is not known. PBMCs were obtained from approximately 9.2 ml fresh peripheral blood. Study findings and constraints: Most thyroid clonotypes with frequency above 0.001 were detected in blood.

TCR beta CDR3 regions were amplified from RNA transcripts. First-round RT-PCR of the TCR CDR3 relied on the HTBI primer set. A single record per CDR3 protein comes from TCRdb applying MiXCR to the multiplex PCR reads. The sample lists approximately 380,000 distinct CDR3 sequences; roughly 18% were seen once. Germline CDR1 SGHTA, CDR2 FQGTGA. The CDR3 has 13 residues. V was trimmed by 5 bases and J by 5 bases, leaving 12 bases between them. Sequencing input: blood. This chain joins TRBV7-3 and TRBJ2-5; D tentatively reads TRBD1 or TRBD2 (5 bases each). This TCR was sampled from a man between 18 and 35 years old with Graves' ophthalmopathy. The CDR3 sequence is CASSPLRGETQYF. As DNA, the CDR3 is TGTGCCAGCAGCCCCCTCCGGGGCGAGACCCAGTACTTC. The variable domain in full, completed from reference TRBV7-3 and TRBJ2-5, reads GAGVSQTPSNKVTEKGKYVELRCDPISGHTALYWYRQSLGQGPEFLIYFQGTGAADDSGLPNDRFFAVRPEGSVSTLKIQRTERGDSAVYLCASSPLRGETQYFGPGTRLLVL.